The entry below describes one T cell receptor (beta chain). Data came from immunoSEQ multiplex PCR; TCRdb stores just in-frame clones and leaves some out. The sample shows tens of thousands of clones, about 83% of them seen only once. The data were obtained in a study of OX40 agonist ivuxolimab in advanced cancers. Background on the study: In this trial design, patients received ivuxolimab intravenously at 0.01 to 10 mg/kg every 2 weeks.

This TCR came from an adult with an advanced solid tumor such as melanoma, head and neck, liver or kidney cancer. The sample in question was CD4+ or CD8+ T cells sorted from blood, obtained in a trial of the OX40 agonist ivuxolimab.

For the CDR3, the DNA is TGCGCCAGCAGCTTGACCGACGGAACATACAATGAGCAGTTCTTC. Protein product: CASSLTDGTYNEQFF. The chain uses TRBV5-1 and TRBJ2-1; D gene unclear. Trimming took off 1 base at V and 4 bases at J, with 12 bases between the two ends. There are 15 residues in the CDR3. CDR1 and CDR2 from the germline V gene are SGHRS and YFSETQ.